This TCR beta chain was captured in a study of blood T cells in healthy people across ages. The study, taken as a whole, reports: TCR beta diversity per million T cells fell roughly linearly with age.

Note on this clonotype: The target antigen is unknown.

Trimming pared 5 bases from V and 7 bases from J, leaving 18 bases between. The CDR3 has 14 residues. Together with a sample-barcoded 5' primer, a J-beta primer mix was included in a second PCR lasting roughly 6 to 12 cycles. Every cDNA was tagged by a template-switch adaptor with 12 random nucleotides. Each sample yielded at least 2.5 million CDR3-containing paired-end reads. TCRdb reprocessed the 5' RACE reads via MiXCR and lists one record per CDR3 protein. The top ten hold about a sixth of the sample, which has 590,000 or so distinct CDR3 sequences, about 30% seen once. The chain recombines TRBV12-3 or TRBV12-4 with TRBJ2-7; TRBD2 might be the D (5 bases). Sequencing input: blood. The TCR comes from a woman aged 80 or older in good health. CDR3 sequence (DNA): TGTGCCAGCAGTAAAATAATGCACGGGATAGAGCAGTACTTC. Amino acids: CASSKIMHGIEQYF.